These 24 T cell receptor beta chains were sequenced from one sample in a study of blood T cell repertoires in COVID-19. Here immunoSEQ multiplex PCR was the method, and the copy in TCRdb shows in-frame clones only, minus some. The sample holds about 90,000 clones, 70% to 90% seen once. The sequenced sample was peripheral blood. These receptors all stem from a human donor in a cohort sampled during active COVID-19.

The chain recombines TRBV7-3 with TRBJ1-1; no clear D gene. This CDR3 is built from 14 residues. Germline V CDR1 and CDR2: SGHTA, FQGTGA. The V end lost 2 bases, the J end lost 2 bases, and 9 bases lay between the germline ends. CDR3 residues: CASSLVGRNTEAFF. As DNA, the CDR3 is TGTGCCAGCAGCTTAGTCGGTAGAAACACTGAAGCTTTCTTT.

The rearrangement links TRBV27 to TRBJ2-1, with 10 positions matching TRBD2. The V and J ends lost 5 bases and 6 bases, in that order; junction bases with no gene match: 7. The CDR3 extends over 15 amino acids. The germline V gene encodes CDR1 MNHEY and CDR2 SMNVEV (reference sequence). CDR3 coding DNA: TGTGCCAGCAGTCGAAACGGACTAGCGGTCAATGAGCAGTTCTTC. This codes for CASSRNGLAVNEQFF.

The CDR3 DNA follows: TGTGCCAGCAGCCTGCAGGGTGAAGGGTCCTACGAGCAGTACTTC. Its protein is CASSLQGEGSYEQYF. The chain combines TRBV6-6 with TRBJ2-7, with a tentative D call TRBD1 (5 bases). V lost 6 bases and J lost 1, with 16 bases in between. The CDR3 length is 15 residues. The germline V gene has CDR1 MNHNY and CDR2 SVGAGI (reference sequence).

This sequence joins TRBV6-2 or TRBV6-3 and TRBJ1-1, with D unclear. V was shortened by 1 base and J by 10 bases, with 7 bases between the two germline ends. CDR1 and CDR2 (germline): MNHEY, SVGEGT. The CDR3 extends over 11 amino acids. This CDR3 reads CASSYFFVAFF. CDR3 nucleotides: TGTGCCAGCAGTTACTTTTTCGTAGCTTTCTTT.

The J gene is TRBJ1-4, the V gene TRBV4-2; no firm D call. CDR3 size: 14 residues. The germline CDR1 and CDR2 sequences are LGHNA and YNFKEQ. V was clipped by 3 bases and J by 7 bases, with 12 bases between them. The CDR3, as DNA: TGTGCCAGCAGCCAGGGAGGGTCAAGTGAAAAACTGTTTTTT. This translates into CASSQGGSSEKLFF.

The chain joins TRBV7-3 to TRBJ2-3; TRBD2 aligns across 10 bases. The germline gives CDR1 SGHTA, CDR2 FQGTGA. This CDR3 comprises 18 residues. Trimming took 5 bases from V and 0 from J; bases not matched to a gene: 11. The CDR3 region is CASSLTASGGGSTDTQYF. In DNA form, the CDR3 reads TGTGCCAGCAGCCTCACGGCTAGCGGGGGAGGCAGCACAGATACGCAGTATTTT.

The chain combines TRBV18 with TRBJ1-2; 7 bases line up with TRBD1. The junction had 9 bases not matched to a gene; V was cut back by 3 bases and J by 5 bases. This CDR3 is built from 15 residues. Germline V gene sequence: CDR1 KGHSH, CDR2 LQKENI. In DNA form, the CDR3 reads TGTGCCAGCTCACCCAGTAGGGGGCACGGGTATGGCTACACCTTC. Translation: CASSPSRGHGYGYTF.

CDR3 sequence: CASAAGGEVYEQYF. In nucleotides, the CDR3 is TGTGCCAGCGCAGCAGGCGGGGAGGTTTACGAGCAGTACTTC. The chain joins TRBV5-6 to TRBJ2-7, with TRBD2 as a possible D gene (6 bases). V lost 7 bases, J lost 4 bases, and 18 bases lay in between. Germline CDR1 reads SGHDT; CDR2 reads YYEEEE. The CDR3 contains 14 residues.

This chain uses TRBV6-1 with TRBJ2-2; D is possibly TRBD1 (8 bases). Trimming left V 3 bases short and J 6 bases short, with 17 bases between. In germline, CDR1 is MNHNS, CDR2 SASEGT. The CDR3 runs to 16 residues. CDR3 in DNA: TGTGCCAGCAGTGATAGGTGGACAGGGAGGGCCGGGGAGCTGTTTTTT. It specifies CASSDRWTGRAGELFF.

The V call is TRBV7-7, the J call TRBJ2-5, with 9 positions matching TRBD2. The CDR3 contains 15 residues. The V gene end was trimmed by 2 bases and the J gene end by 5 bases; junction bases not matched to a gene: 6. Per germline, CDR1 SSHAT and CDR2 FNYEAQ (reference sequence). This CDR3 is CASSLQAGGLETQYF. The CDR3 bases are TGTGCCAGCAGCTTACAAGCGGGGGGCCTGGAGACCCAGTACTTC. The whole variable domain, filled in from reference TRBV7-7 and TRBJ2-5, reads GAGVSQSPRYKVTKRGQDVTLRCDPISSHATLYWYQQALGQGPEFLTYFNYEAQPDKSGLPSDRFSAERPEGSISTLTIQRTEQRDSAMYRCASSLQAGGLETQYFGPGTRLLVL.

The V call is TRBV19, the J call TRBJ1-3; no clear D gene. Trimming took off 2 bases at V and 1 base at J, with 9 bases between the two ends. The CDR3 consists of 15 residues. CDR1 and CDR2 (germline): LNHDA, SQIVND (reference sequence). The chain's CDR3 is CASSILGGSGNTIYF. CDR3 DNA sequence: TGTGCCAGTAGTATACTCGGAGGATCTGGAAACACCATATATTTT.

V is TRBV10-2 and J is TRBJ1-5; 8 bases are a match to TRBD1. Germline lookup yields CDR1 WSHSY and CDR2 SAAADI. Trimming at V came to 6 bases and at J to 7 bases, leaving 8 bases not matched to a gene. The CDR3 sequence is 14 residues long. The chain's CDR3 is CASSDDRGGQPQHF. For the CDR3, the DNA is TGCGCCAGCAGCGACGACAGGGGCGGCCAGCCCCAGCATTTT.

This clone was seen only a few times. V usage is TRBV5-5 and J usage is TRBJ2-7; the D is unclear. There are 14 residues in the CDR3. Trimming left V 0 bases short and J 4 bases short, with 11 bases between. Germline V gene sequence: CDR1 SGHKS, CDR2 YYEKEE (reference sequence). The CDR3 sequence: CASSLDVTRYEQYF. Written as DNA, the CDR3 is TGTGCCAGCAGCTTGGACGTAACTCGGTACGAGCAGTACTTC.

V is TRBV5-1 and J is TRBJ2-3; 8 bases line up with TRBD2. Germline values: CDR1 SGHRS, CDR2 YFSETQ. The CDR3 consists of 15 residues. V lost 4 bases to trimming and J lost 5 bases; unmatched junction nucleotides: 9. The DNA for the CDR3 is TGCGCCAGCAGCCCCTTGGCGGGGGGCTTAGATACGCAGTATTTT. It is translated as CASSPLAGGLDTQYF.

J is TRBJ2-7 and V is TRBV21-1; the table calls TRBD2, which could not be checked here. TRBV21-1 is a known pseudogene. CDR3 length equals 11 residues. As DNA, the CDR3 is TGTGCCAGCAGGACTCAGTACGAGCAGTACTTC. Its protein product is CASRTQYEQYF.

This chain links TRBV7-2 with TRBJ2-7; tentative D call: TRBD1 (6 bases). V was shortened by 2 bases and J by 5 bases, with 13 bases between the two germline ends. The CDR3 contains 14 residues. Germline V lookup: CDR1 SGHTA, CDR2 FQGNSA. The CDR3 DNA reads TGTGCCAGCAGCTTATCCAGGGGACCTAACGAGCAGTACTTC. As protein: CASSLSRGPNEQYF.

The V gene is TRBV19, the J gene TRBJ1-1; D unresolved. V was pared by 1 base and J by 11 bases, with 8 bases between. This CDR3 comprises 11 residues. Germline CDR1 is LNHDA and CDR2 is SQIVND (reference sequence). CDR3 nucleotides: TGTGCCAGTAGTATAGCGCGGTCTGCTTTCTTT. This gives the protein CASSIARSAFF.

This clone has a single count. This chain joins TRBV14 and TRBJ2-5; no firm D call. This CDR3 spans 14 amino acids. Per germline, CDR1 SGHDN and CDR2 FVKESK. Trimming removed 2 bases from V and 5 bases from J, with 12 bases in between. CDR3: CASSQWRSGETQYF. The DNA for the CDR3 is TGTGCCAGCAGCCAATGGCGGTCCGGGGAGACCCAGTACTTC.

This chain uses TRBV5-8 with TRBJ2-3; 9 positions agree with TRBD2. Germline V CDR1 and CDR2: SGHTS, YDEGEE. This CDR3 has 17 amino acids. V dropped 4 bases and J dropped 0; count of bases not matched to a gene: 9. CDR3 in DNA: TGTGCCAGCAGCCAACCCCCTCTAGCGGGGAGCACAGATACGCAGTATTTT. Amino acid sequence: CASSQPPLAGSTDTQYF.

The gene calls are TRBV5-5 and TRBJ1-4; D is unresolved. The CDR3 totals 12 residues. Looked up from germline, CDR1 is SGHKS and CDR2 is YYEKEE (reference sequence). V was trimmed by 3 bases and J by 4 bases, leaving 4 bases between them. CDR3 in amino acids: CASSYHNEKLFF. In DNA form, the CDR3 reads TGTGCCAGCAGCTATCATAATGAAAAACTGTTTTTT.

This chain links TRBV7-9 with TRBJ1-6, with D possibly matching TRBD1 (5 bases). The CDR3 spans 16 residues. The germline gives CDR1 SEHNR, CDR2 FQNEAQ (reference sequence). The V end was cut by 5 bases, the J end by 0 bases, with 11 bases between. CDR3 DNA: TGTGCCAGCAGCAGGGACCCGAGCTCCTATAATTCACCCCTCCACTTT. Its protein product is CASSRDPSSYNSPLHF.

The gene calls are TRBV27 and TRBJ2-3, with no clear D. Between the trimmed V and J ends, which lost 3 bases and 1 base, there was a span of 11 bases. The CDR3 is 15 residues long. Germline V gene lookup returns CDR1 MNHEY and CDR2 SMNVEV (reference sequence). The CDR3 DNA reads TGTGCCAGCAGTTTTTTAACTAAAGGCACAGATACGCAGTATTTT. This codes for CASSFLTKGTDTQYF.

The V call is TRBV5-5, the J call TRBJ2-2, with 12 bases matching TRBD2. Germline V CDR1 and CDR2: SGHKS, YYEKEE (reference sequence). The CDR3 contains 18 residues. The ends lost 1 base at V and 2 bases at J; junction bases unmatched: 6. The CDR3 loop is CASSLILAGGLNTGELFF. The DNA of the CDR3 is TGTGCCAGCAGCTTGATTCTAGCGGGGGGGCTTAACACCGGGGAGCTGTTTTTT.

J is TRBJ1-5 and V is TRBV19; 9 nucleotides match TRBD1. The germline CDR1 and CDR2 sequences are LNHDA and SQIVND (reference sequence). The V and J ends lost 2 bases and 0 bases, in that order; junction bases with no gene match: 5. The CDR3 has 17 residues. The CDR3: CASSISTGGFSNQPQHF. Written as DNA, the CDR3 is TGTGCCAGTAGTATATCGACAGGGGGTTTTAGCAATCAGCCCCAGCATTTT. Together with reference TRBV19 and TRBJ1-5, the CDR3 gives the full variable domain: DGGITQSPKYLFRKEGQNVTLSCEQNLNHDAMYWYRQDPGQGLRLIYYSQIVNDFQKGDIAEGYSVSREKKESFPLTVTSAQKNPTAFYLCASSISTGGFSNQPQHFGDGTRLSIL.